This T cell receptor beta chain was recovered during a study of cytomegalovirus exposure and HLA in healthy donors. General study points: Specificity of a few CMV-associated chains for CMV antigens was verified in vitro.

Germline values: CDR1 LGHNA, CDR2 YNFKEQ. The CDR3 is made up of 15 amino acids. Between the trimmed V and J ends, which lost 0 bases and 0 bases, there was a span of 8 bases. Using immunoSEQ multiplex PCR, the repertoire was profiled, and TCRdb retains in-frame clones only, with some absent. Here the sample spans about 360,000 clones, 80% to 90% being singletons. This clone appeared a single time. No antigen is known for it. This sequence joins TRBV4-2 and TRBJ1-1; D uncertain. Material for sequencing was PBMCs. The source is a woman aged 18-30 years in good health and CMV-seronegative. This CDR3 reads CASSQDLPLNTEAFF. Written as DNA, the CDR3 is TGTGCCAGCAGCCAAGATCTACCGTTGAACACTGAAGCTTTCTTT.